This T cell receptor (beta chain) emerged from a study of tumor-infiltrating lymphocytes in primary liver carcinoma. Looked up from germline, CDR1 is SGHAT and CDR2 is FQNNGV. This CDR3 region has 15 residues. Co-extraction of RNA and DNA was performed on about 18-30 mg of unsorted bulk tissue. Researchers took samples from five separate regions of each tumor. Notes on this clonotype: One end of the junction is discordant with germline, which a read error may explain.

A constant-region primer served to make TCR beta cDNA from about 500 ng total RNA. Three nested multiplex PCR rounds, a slightly modified ARM-PCR, produced the libraries for TCR beta. Each of the first two PCR rounds ran approximately 9 cycles with TRBV1-TRBV30 forward and C-beta reverse primers. MiXCR was run by TCRdb on the multiplex PCR reads, yielding one entry per CDR3 protein. The sample carries roughly 55,000 distinct CDR3 sequences, about two thirds recorded once. The receptor's source is a man aged 35 to 55 with primary liver carcinoma and hepatitis B virus infection. The V call is TRBV11-2, the J call TRBJ2-1, with 9 bases aligning to TRBD2. Sequences were obtained from liver tumor tissue from sampling region 2. Subset given: tumor region T2, inferior pole. CDR3 coding DNA: TGTGCCAACAGCCCCCGGCGGGAGGGATTGGGTGAGCAATTCTTC. Its translation: CANSPRREGLGEQFF.